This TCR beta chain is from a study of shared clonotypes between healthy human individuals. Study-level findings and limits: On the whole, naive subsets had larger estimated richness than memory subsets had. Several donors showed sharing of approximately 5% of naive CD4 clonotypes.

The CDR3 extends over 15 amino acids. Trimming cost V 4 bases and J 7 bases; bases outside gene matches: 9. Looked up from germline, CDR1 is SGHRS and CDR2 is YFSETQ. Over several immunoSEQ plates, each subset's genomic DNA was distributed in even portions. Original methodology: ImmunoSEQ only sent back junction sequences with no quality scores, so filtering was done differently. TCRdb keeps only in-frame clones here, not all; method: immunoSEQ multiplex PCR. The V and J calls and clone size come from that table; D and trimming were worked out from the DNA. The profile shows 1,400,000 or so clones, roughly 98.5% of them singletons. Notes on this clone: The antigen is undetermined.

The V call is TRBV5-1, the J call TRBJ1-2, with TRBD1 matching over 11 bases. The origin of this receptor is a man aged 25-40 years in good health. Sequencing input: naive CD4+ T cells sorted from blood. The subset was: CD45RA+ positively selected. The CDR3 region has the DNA TGCGCCAGCAGCCCTGGGACAGGGGGTATAGGTGGCTACACCTTC. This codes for CASSPGTGGIGGYTF.